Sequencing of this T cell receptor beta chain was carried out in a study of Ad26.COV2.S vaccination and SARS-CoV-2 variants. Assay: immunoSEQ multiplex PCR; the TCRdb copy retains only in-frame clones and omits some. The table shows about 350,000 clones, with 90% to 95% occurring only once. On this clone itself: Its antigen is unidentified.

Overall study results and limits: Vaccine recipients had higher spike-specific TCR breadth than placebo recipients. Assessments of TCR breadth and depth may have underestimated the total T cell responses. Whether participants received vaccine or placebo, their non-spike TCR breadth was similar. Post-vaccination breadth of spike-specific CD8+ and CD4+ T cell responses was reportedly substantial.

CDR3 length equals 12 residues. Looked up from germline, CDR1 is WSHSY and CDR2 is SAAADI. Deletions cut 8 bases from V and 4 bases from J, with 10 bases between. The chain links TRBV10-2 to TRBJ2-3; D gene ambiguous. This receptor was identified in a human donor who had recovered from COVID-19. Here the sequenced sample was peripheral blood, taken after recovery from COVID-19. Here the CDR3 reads CASSPGADTQYF. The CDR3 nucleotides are TGCGCCAGCTCCCCTGGTGCAGATACGCAGTATTTT.